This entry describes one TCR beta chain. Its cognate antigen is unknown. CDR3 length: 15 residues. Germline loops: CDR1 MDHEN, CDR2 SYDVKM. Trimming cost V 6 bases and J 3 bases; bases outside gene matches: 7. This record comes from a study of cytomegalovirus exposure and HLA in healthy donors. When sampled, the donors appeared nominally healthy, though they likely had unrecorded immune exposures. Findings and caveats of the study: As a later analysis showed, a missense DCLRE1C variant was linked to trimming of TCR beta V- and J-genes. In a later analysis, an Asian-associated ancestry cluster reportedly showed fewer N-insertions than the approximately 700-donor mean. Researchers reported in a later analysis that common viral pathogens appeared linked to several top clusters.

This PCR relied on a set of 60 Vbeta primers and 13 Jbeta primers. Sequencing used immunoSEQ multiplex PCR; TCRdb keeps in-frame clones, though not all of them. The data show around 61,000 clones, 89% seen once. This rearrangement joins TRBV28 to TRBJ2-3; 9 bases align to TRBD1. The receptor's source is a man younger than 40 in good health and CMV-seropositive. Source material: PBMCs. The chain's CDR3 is CASSWTGDGTDTQYF. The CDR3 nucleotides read TGTGCCAGCAGCTGGACAGGGGACGGGACAGATACGCAGTATTTT.